This T cell receptor (beta chain) emerged from a study of patients and donors after allogeneic stem cell transplantation. TCRdb ran MiXCR on the RT-PCR reads and lists one entry per CDR3 protein. The sample has over 350,000 distinct CDR3 sequences, approximately 16% seen once. The CDR3 sequence is 14 residues long. From germline, CDR1 is SGHTA and CDR2 FQGTGA. Trimming stripped 0 bases from V and 2 bases from J, with 6 bases between. The sample consisted of blood, either unsorted or a sorted T cell fraction (not recorded which). The clonotype was recovered from a human donor who was either an allogeneic HSCT recipient or a stem cell or donor lymphocyte infusion donor (not recorded which). It is not recorded whose cells these are; they may come from a transplant donor. The rearrangement joins TRBV7-3 to TRBJ2-3; unclear D gene. Written as DNA, the CDR3 is TGTGCCAGCAGCTTAACGCAGGCCACAGATACGCAGTATTTT. Translating gives CASSLTQATDTQYF.